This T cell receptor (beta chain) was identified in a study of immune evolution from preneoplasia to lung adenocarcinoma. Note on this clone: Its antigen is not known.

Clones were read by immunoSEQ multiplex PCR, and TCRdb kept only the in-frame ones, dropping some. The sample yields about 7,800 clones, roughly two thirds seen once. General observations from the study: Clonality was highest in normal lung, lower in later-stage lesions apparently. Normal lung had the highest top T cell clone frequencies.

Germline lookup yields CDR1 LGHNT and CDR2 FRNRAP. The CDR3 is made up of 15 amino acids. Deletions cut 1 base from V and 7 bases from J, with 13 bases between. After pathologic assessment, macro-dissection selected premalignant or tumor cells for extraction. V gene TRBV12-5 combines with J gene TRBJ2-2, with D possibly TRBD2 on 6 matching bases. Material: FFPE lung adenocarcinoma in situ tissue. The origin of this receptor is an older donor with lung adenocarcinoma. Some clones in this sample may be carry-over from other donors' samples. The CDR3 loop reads CASGLGRGAGGELFF. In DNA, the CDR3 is TGTGCTAGTGGTTTGGGTCGCGGGGCAGGCGGGGAGCTGTTTTTT. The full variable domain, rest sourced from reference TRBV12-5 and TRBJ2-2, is DARVTQTPRHKVTEMGQEVTMRCQPILGHNTVFWYRQTMMQGLELLAYFRNRAPLDDSGMPKDRFSAEMPDATLATLKIQPSEPRDSAVYFCASGLGRGAGGELFFGEGSRLTVL.